Presented here are 9 T cell receptor beta chains from one specimen sequenced in a study of cytomegalovirus exposure and HLA in healthy donors. Primers included in the PCR were 60 Vbeta and 13 Jbeta primers. The table came from immunoSEQ multiplex PCR; TCRdb's copy has only in-frame clones and leaves some out. The sample lists about 130,000 clones, under 12% seen once, with under 6% in the top ten. The sample consisted of PBMCs. The receptors here all came from a young woman in good health and CMV-seropositive.

This clone was recorded many times. The chain employs TRBV10-3 and TRBJ1-1; unclear D gene. V was trimmed by 10 bases and J by 6 bases, leaving 12 bases between them. Germline V CDR1 and CDR2: ENHRY, SYGVKD. The CDR3 length is 11 residues. The CDR3 bases are TGTGCCACCTCGGGTCGAGCTGAAGCTTTCTTT. It encodes CATSGRAEAFF.

This clone was seen a handful of times. This chain connects TRBV11-3 to TRBJ1-1; possibly TRBD1 for D (6 bases). CDR1 and CDR2 from the germline V gene are SGHNT and YENEEA. The CDR3 consists of 15 residues. V lost 0 bases and J lost 5, with 13 bases in between. The CDR3 DNA reads as TGTGCCAGCAGCTTAGATAGTGGGGGCCGGACTGAAGCTTTCTTT. It specifies CASSLDSGGRTEAFF.

V and J are TRBV5-5 and TRBJ2-7, with 11 bases lining up with TRBD2. The junction had 7 bases not matched to a gene; V was cut back by 3 bases and J by 2 bases. Germline V gene lookup returns CDR1 SGHKS and CDR2 YYEKEE (reference sequence). This CDR3 has 16 amino acids. The CDR3 sequence: CASSYFRLAGTYEQYF. Written as DNA, the CDR3 is TGTGCCAGCAGCTACTTCCGACTAGCGGGGACCTACGAGCAGTACTTC.

This chain links TRBV11-2 with TRBJ2-1, with TRBD2 matching over 7 bases. The junction had 9 bases not matched to a gene; V was cut back by 3 bases and J by 7 bases. In germline, CDR1 is SGHAT, CDR2 FQNNGV. This CDR3 spans 15 amino acids. The CDR3 DNA is TGTGCCAGCAGCTTTGCGGGACTAATGGGAAATGAGCAGTTCTTC. Translating it yields CASSFAGLMGNEQFF.

This clone was counted only a few times. The rearrangement links TRBV6-5 to TRBJ1-5; 7 bases match TRBD1. Germline V lookup: CDR1 MNHEY, CDR2 SVGAGI. J lost 2 bases, V lost 7 bases, and 5 bases had no gene match. The CDR3 has 14 amino acids. DNA of the CDR3: TGTGCCAGCACTTCCGGACAGGGCAATCAGCCCCAGCATTTT. As protein: CASTSGQGNQPQHF.

This clone turned up a few times. The rearrangement uses TRBV7-7 and TRBJ2-1, with D maybe TRBD2 (6 bases). The CDR3 consists of 17 residues. Germline loops: CDR1 SSHAT, CDR2 FNYEAQ (reference sequence). Here the CDR3 DNA reads TGTGCTACCCCTTCCGTACTGCGGGGCAGGCTTCCCAATGAGCAGTTCTTC. Translated: CATPSVLRGRLPNEQFF.

The chain is built from TRBV5-4 and TRBJ2-3; D gene unclear. The V gene lost 5 bases and the J gene lost 5 bases, with 9 bases spanning the gap. This CDR3 has 12 amino acids. The germline V gene has CDR1 SGHNT and CDR2 YYREEE (reference sequence). This chain's CDR3 is CASSLTGDTQYF. The CDR3 nucleotides are TGTGCCAGCAGTTTGACTGGAGATACGCAGTATTTT.

This clone has just a few counts. The rearrangement links TRBV10-1 to TRBJ1-4; D unclear. The CDR3 consists of 13 residues. V was pared by 8 bases and J by 10 bases, with 17 bases between. CDR1 and CDR2 from the germline V gene are WNHNN and SYGVQD (reference sequence). Written as DNA, the CDR3 is TGCGCCAGCTCCGGGAGCGAGGAGGGAAAACTGTTTTTT. Translated, it gives CASSGSEEGKLFF.

The table lists this clone with a few counts. The chain has TRBV27 and TRBJ2-3; no clear D. V shed 2 bases and J shed 3 bases, with 9 bases lying between them. There are 14 residues in the CDR3. CDR1 is MNHEY, CDR2 SMNVEV, per germline (reference sequence). CDR3 nucleotides: TGTGCCAGCAGTTTAATCTCCTCGACAGATACGCAGTATTTT. Translation: CASSLISSTDTQYF.